This record concerns one TCR beta chain sequence. Its antigen remains undetermined. No clone much larger than this one lies a single base away; base qualities are absent. Libraries were constructed by the immunoSEQ multiplex PCR assay. A mixture of 60 forward primers for TCR Vbeta segments and 13 reverse primers for TCR Jbeta segments was used in the multiplex PCR. The CDR3 region of rearranged TCR beta genes was amplified from genomic DNA by a multiplex PCR assay. On the Illumina HiSeq System, the amplified TCR beta libraries were sequenced as 87-base-pair reads. The original methods were these. In a later analysis, around 80 million unique TCR beta chains were counted across the 500 to 850 repertoires, and about 9.9 million of these chains were shared by at least two donors. To remove PCR and sequencing errors, raw reads were error-corrected and collapsed into unique sequences using a nearest-neighbor algorithm that merged closely related sequences. CDR3 sequences were aligned to IMGT reference sequences to assign V, D and J gene segments. For a sequence to be retained, a match of at least six nucleotides to both a V gene segment and a J gene segment was required. Rearrangements were called productive when the CDR3 lacked stop codons and stayed in frame with V and J; all others were non-productive. Following IMGT convention, CDR3 was defined as the stretch from the second conserved V-encoded cysteine up to the conserved J-encoded phenylalanine. In an earlier analysis of 500 to 650 of the donors, sequences lacking an unambiguous match to a single V gene segment were excluded. An earlier analysis of just under 600 of the donors called V segments functional above 56.7% productive rearrangements and segregating when the between-donor standard deviation exceeded 5%. A statistical classification framework was built for diagnosing cytomegalovirus status from the catalog of TCR beta chain sequences. In a later analysis, V and J genes were assigned by comparing TCR nucleotide sequences against IMGT/GENE-DB human TR gene sequences. The TCRdist pipeline was used in a later analysis to assign CDR3 sequences and most-parsimonious VDJ recombination scenarios. In a later analysis, each TCR beta chain was defined by its CDR3 amino acid sequence together with its V-gene family, and reads lacking a unique V-gene family were excluded. In a later analysis, nearly 600 highly shared, low-generation-probability nucleotide sequences were removed to address suspected cross-contamination and a sequencing artifact. In a later analysis, a clonal expansion index for each public chain was calculated from normalized within-repertoire ranks of inferred template counts. In a later analysis, generation probabilities were computed using a VDJ recombination model fitted to out-of-frame rearrangements, and the results were checked against IGoR. In a later analysis, hypergeometric tests were used to score TCR-TCR, TCR-HLA and TCR-CMV co-occurrence, with a repertoire-size bias correction applied to TCR pairs. To estimate false discovery rates, a later analysis permuted the HLA or CMV assignments 20 times. In a later analysis, co-occurring TCRs were grouped using DBSCAN, and TCRdist sequence similarity was added for clustering within HLA-allele-positive subsets. For co-occurrence clustering, repertoires with fewer than 30,000 or more than 120,000 public chains were excluded, along with 4 to 6 repertoires with anomalous nucleotide sharing. As stored in TCRdb, this immuneACCESS dataset retains in-frame rearrangements with V and J assigned. A fraction of the clones does not appear; measured against another copy, unresolved V genes explain less than half of the discrepancy, and the remainder lacks a known reason. The DNA gave D and trimming, while V, J and clone size come from that table. The sample includes about 150,000 clones, with approximately 74% observed a single time. Around 4% of the sample is in the top ten clones.

The cohort consisted of 600 to 750 healthy bone marrow donors. Cohort members were all nominally healthy when sampled, although unrecorded immune exposures were likely present. The donor was CMV seropositive and belonged to the group of more than 250 seropositive cohort members. A peripheral blood sample was provided by each donor, and peripheral blood mononuclear cells were used for TCR beta sequencing. The Qiagen DNeasy Blood Extraction Kit was used to extract genomic DNA from the blood cell samples. There are 15 amino acids in the CDR3, from cysteine to phenylalanine inclusive. The read is trimmed to its CDR3 DNA, 45 bases read in frame from base 1. Via the germline V gene, CDR1 is MGHRA and CDR2 YSYEKL. V and J are trimmed by 4 bases and 3 bases, and the gene matches miss 5 bases of the junction. The entry originates in a study of cytomegalovirus exposure and HLA in healthy donors (dated 2017 in TCRdb). About the investigation overall: In an earlier analysis of fewer than 750 of the donors, 250 to 300 Gb of sequence data and approximately 120 million unique TCR beta sequences from about 179 million T cells were reported. Class I and class II HLA loci were covered by the typing at four-digit resolution. The T cell repertoires of around 730 subjects were profiled by immunosequencing and related to cytomegalovirus serostatus. The genetic ancestry cluster associated with self-reported Caucasian donors included roughly 84% of the 398 genotyped donors. To study patterns of TCR occurrence, a later analysis re-analyzed previously published TCR beta repertoires from 650 to 750 donors and added high-resolution HLA genotyping. Approximately 300 gigabases of sequencing data and 75 million to 85 million unique TCR sequences made up an early release that covered approximately 700 HLA-typed donors. Besides the first cohort of around 700 subjects, a separate validation cohort made up of 95 to 150 different subjects was used. Typing coverage varied by locus: roughly 620-630 donors for A, B, C, DRB1 and DQB1; approximately 500 for DQA1; about 600 for DPA1; under 490 for DPB1. Rather than using new phenotypic data, the later analysis identified candidate immune exposures from TCR beta sequences and from how often those sequences occurred across donors. To predict cytomegalovirus infection status, the study combined high-throughput TCR immunosequencing, statistical association of individual TCRs with disease status, and machine learning. Every discovery cohort repertoire had been produced on one sequencing platform. An earlier analysis of several hundred of the donors applied high-throughput TCR beta sequencing to assess whether each TCR beta V gene segment acted as functional or pseudogenic. Genome-wide SNP genotypes for about 65% of the roughly 670 donors were used in a later genetic analysis, which treated that subset as a discovery cohort. Several DR-DQ haplotypes were handled as single units for association and clustering because linkage in the cohort was strong. The study aimed to test whether cataloging public T cell receptors could reveal signatures of past pathogen exposure. On average, about 240,000 unique TCR beta nucleotide sequences were sequenced per donor among 350 to 400 genotyped donors of the cohort, with roughly 20% of those sequences being non-productive. Alongside the repertoire data, information on donor age, sex, ethnicity and CMV serostatus was compiled. What the work shows at the level of the full study, not this receptor alone: For the cohort, immune exposure information was limited to CMV serostatus. A total of fewer than 200 TCR beta chains were listed by the study as associated with cytomegalovirus. A further reported finding was that TCR beta sequences accurately predicted the HLA-A and HLA-B alleles for most subjects in the first cohort. The earlier analysis of around 600 of the donors excluded approximately 15 rarely observed V segments, including chromosome 9 orphons, because counts were too low. In both the original and validation cohorts, the classifier was reported to diagnose cytomegalovirus status with high specificity and sensitivity. The authors suggested that the approach could potentially be generalized to other disease states and immunological phenotypes. The presence/absence analyses assumed that sequencing depth was roughly uniform across donors, and that assumption may not be true. In vitro tests confirmed that a few of the cytomegalovirus-associated TCR beta chains recognize cytomegalovirus antigens. In a later analysis, several top co-occurrence clusters were reported to appear linked to parvovirus B19, influenza, CMV and Epstein-Barr virus. When HLA alleles, especially DR and DQ, strongly co-occurred, attributing TCR associations to individual alleles was difficult. A cluster of highly shared sequence variants was judged likely to represent a technical artifact of the sequencing pipeline. A later analysis found that HLA-associated TCR beta chains were more clonally expanded and had lower generation probabilities than equally common non-associated chains. Linkage disequilibrium might explain the correlated functional status among segregating V segments, but an unknown experimental factor could not be excluded. Because the 87-base-pair reads could not distinguish some IMGT-functional V segments, including TRBV6-2 and TRBV6-3, those segments were excluded. A later genetic analysis reported fewer N-insertions in productive TCRs among donors in an Asian-associated ancestry cluster than the roughly 620-donor mean. A later analysis associated approximately 17,000 TCR beta sequences with specific HLA alleles at a false discovery rate of 0.05. Because some donors lacked HLA typing at each locus, the association tests relied only on the typed subset. In a later analysis, TCR association rates were found to vary across HLA loci, with the most associated TCRs seen for DRB1 alleles and the fewest for HLA-C alleles. In this cohort, only TCR beta chains were sequenced, and detectable features were limited by the absence of alpha or paired-chain data. An earlier analysis of several hundred of the donors showed that most TCR beta V segments appeared in productive rearrangements either about 90% or about 30% of the time, which broadly matched IMGT annotations. A later analysis found that most CMV-associated TCR beta chains appeared HLA-restricted, with HLA associations seemingly driven largely by CMV exposure. Most TCR sequences were seen in very few donors, while some public TCRs were found in many individuals. V-gene and J-gene trimming of TCR beta chains was associated with a missense DCLRE1C variant in a later genetic analysis, and the association was replicated in an independent cohort.

The source of this sequence is a man aged 18 to 30 in good health and CMV-seropositive. Sequencing used PBMCs. The chain is encoded by TRBV4-1 joined to TRBJ2-2, with 7 middle bases fitting TRBD2. The CDR3 amino acid sequence is: CASSPVREDTGELFF. The DNA sequence is TGCGCCAGCAGCCCCGTCCGGGAGGACACCGGGGAGCTGTTTTTT.